The 20 T cell receptor beta chains presented below share a single source sample, sequenced in a study of cytomegalovirus exposure and HLA in healthy donors. A multiplex PCR was run with 60 Vbeta primers and 13 Jbeta primers. Produced via immunoSEQ multiplex PCR; TCRdb's table is partial and in-frame only. The sample consists of roughly 100,000 clones, 75% to 85% of them appearing once. Sequencing was performed on PBMCs. Receptors originate from a woman in her forties in good health and CMV-seronegative.

This chain joins TRBV28 and TRBJ2-3, with a possible D match to TRBD2 (5 bases). Germline V gene sequence: CDR1 MDHEN, CDR2 SYDVKM. Deletions cut 7 bases from V and 4 bases from J, with 18 bases between. The CDR3 sequence is 15 residues long. The CDR3 region is CASTEAGYNPDTQYF. The CDR3 nucleotides are TGTGCCAGCACGGAGGCAGGATATAATCCAGATACGCAGTATTTT.

The chain is built from TRBV30 and TRBJ2-7; 14 positions agree with TRBD2. Per the germline V gene, CDR1 is GTSNPN and CDR2 is SVGIG (reference sequence). V lost 2 bases and J lost 0; bases outside the gene matches: 6. The CDR3 extends over 17 amino acids. This CDR3 is CAWSNGLAGGTSYEQYF. The CDR3 DNA reads as TGTGCCTGGAGTAATGGACTAGCGGGGGGTACCTCCTACGAGCAGTACTTC.

V usage is TRBV9 and J usage is TRBJ2-3; TRBD2 agrees at 9 bases. The CDR3 is 15 amino acids. Per the germline V gene, CDR1 is SGDLS and CDR2 is YYNGEE. V shed 2 bases, J shed 3 bases, and the junction held 4 bases outside the gene matches. The DNA of the CDR3 is TGTGCCAGCAGCGTGAGCGGGGGGTTGACAGATACGCAGTATTTT. Its translation: CASSVSGGLTDTQYF.

The chain recombines TRBV4-2 with TRBJ2-1, with TRBD2 identical over 12 bases. The germline V gene has CDR1 LGHNA and CDR2 YNFKEQ. V lost 1 base, J lost 8 bases, and 9 bases stayed unmatched. The CDR3 has 17 residues. CDR3 amino acids: CASSQGGRTSGVHEQFF. CDR3 DNA: TGTGCCAGCAGCCAAGGAGGGAGGACTAGCGGGGTTCATGAGCAGTTCTTC.

The chain carries TRBV10-1 and TRBJ2-7; D remains ambiguous. CDR3 length: 14 residues. Germline CDR1 reads WNHNN; CDR2 reads SYGVQD (reference sequence). The V and J ends lost 2 bases and 1 base respectively, with 9 bases between them. The CDR3 coding sequence is TGCGCCAGCAGTGAGGGGCAGATTTCCTACGAGCAGTACTTC. Amino acid sequence: CASSEGQISYEQYF.

The CDR3 DNA sequence: TGCGCCAGCAGCCCTTCGGGACAGGGTTTCCCGAGCTCCTACAATGAGCAGTTCTTC. This encodes CASSPSGQGFPSSYNEQFF. The chain recombines TRBV4-1 with TRBJ2-1; 9 bases agree with TRBD1. V shed 4 bases, J shed 0 bases, and the junction held 13 bases outside the gene matches. This CDR3 is built from 19 residues. CDR1 is MGHRA and CDR2 is YSYEKL in the germline V gene.

The chain recombines TRBV7-8 with TRBJ1-5; 7 bases align to TRBD1. The CDR3 loop spans 15 amino acids. Per the germline V gene, CDR1 is SGHVS and CDR2 is FQNEAQ. Losses at the gene ends were 5 bases for V and 4 bases for J; bases not matched to a gene: 8. CDR3 sequence: CASSIHTGENQPQHF. The CDR3, as DNA: TGTGCCAGCAGCATCCATACAGGGGAAAATCAGCCCCAGCATTTT.

The chain carries TRBV19 and TRBJ1-5; D is unresolved. Germline V gene lookup returns CDR1 LNHDA and CDR2 SQIVND (reference sequence). Trimming took off 4 bases at V and 2 bases at J, with 12 bases between the two ends. This CDR3 region has 15 residues. The CDR3 DNA reads TGTGCCAGTAGTAGAGCAACTAGGGGCAATCAGCCCCAGCATTTT. It encodes CASSRATRGNQPQHF. The whole variable domain, filled in from reference TRBV19 and TRBJ1-5, reads DGGITQSPKYLFRKEGQNVTLSCEQNLNHDAMYWYRQDPGQGLRLIYYSQIVNDFQKGDIAEGYSVSREKKESFPLTVTSAQKNPTAFYLCASSRATRGNQPQHFGDGTRLSIL.

This sequence joins TRBV6-5 and TRBJ2-7, with TRBD2 matching 10 bases. V was clipped by 10 bases and J by 5 bases; unmatched bases: 11. The CDR3 contains 14 residues. Germline CDR1 is MNHEY and CDR2 is SVGAGI. Written as DNA, the CDR3 is TGTGCCACCCTTAGCGGGGGGACAGGAGACGAGCAGTACTTC. Translation gives CATLSGGTGDEQYF.

The V and J genes are TRBV15 and TRBJ2-5; 7 bases agree with TRBD2. The CDR3 has 14 amino acids. V shed 8 bases, J shed 5 bases, and the junction held 11 bases outside the gene matches. In germline, CDR1 is LNHNV, CDR2 YYDKDF (reference sequence). The CDR3 sequence: CATREDLWWETQYF. The DNA of the CDR3 is TGTGCCACCCGGGAGGATTTATGGTGGGAGACCCAGTACTTC.

This clone has just a few counts. The rearrangement links TRBV6-5 to TRBJ1-1; D is possibly TRBD1 (5 bases). The CDR3 sequence is 15 residues long. The germline V and J ends were trimmed by 9 bases and 5 bases, with 22 bases remaining between them. Germline CDR1 reads MNHEY; CDR2 reads SVGAGI. The CDR3 DNA reads TGTGCCAGTTTTCCCCCCAGGGCCTCCAGGACTGAAGCTTTCTTT. The encoded protein is CASFPPRASRTEAFF.

A few counts support this clone. The chain is built from TRBV23-1 and TRBJ2-3; the D gene is possibly TRBD2 (7 bases). TRBV23-1 is identified as an open reading frame with a role that is uncertain. V dropped 10 bases and J dropped 0 bases, with 11 bases sitting between them. The CDR3 spans 13 residues. The CDR3, as DNA: TGCGCCATTCGGGGGGCCAGCACAGATACGCAGTATTTT. Amino acid sequence: CAIRGASTDTQYF.

The V call is TRBV18, the J call TRBJ1-1, with D unresolved. The germline gives CDR1 KGHSH, CDR2 LQKENI. The V and J ends lost 0 bases and 1 base respectively, with 6 bases between them. The CDR3 spans 14 residues. CDR3 DNA sequence: TGTGCCAGCTCACCACCGTCCCGGAACACTGAAGCTTTCTTT. Translated: CASSPPSRNTEAFF.

The chain joins TRBV2 to TRBJ1-1, with 7 bases that match TRBD1. Per germline, CDR1 SNHLY and CDR2 FYNNEI. This CDR3 region has 17 residues. V lost 2 bases and J lost 3; bases outside the gene matches: 12. The CDR3 bases are TGTGCCAGCAGTGAAAGGGGGAGACAGGGCGTGGACACTGAAGCTTTCTTT. Protein sequence: CASSERGRQGVDTEAFF.

The V call is TRBV4-2, the J call TRBJ1-3; the match to TRBD1 covers 7 bases. The trim removed 3 bases at V and 0 bases at J, leaving 5 bases unmatched. The germline V gene encodes CDR1 LGHNA and CDR2 YNFKEQ. This CDR3 has 16 residues. CDR3 loop: CASSQGQRVSGNTIYF. In DNA form, the CDR3 reads TGTGCCAGCAGCCAGGGACAGCGGGTCTCTGGAAACACCATATATTTT.

This clone was counted between two and nine times. The chain is built from TRBV7-2 and TRBJ2-3, with D possibly being TRBD2 (5 bases). V was shortened by 5 bases and J by 5 bases, with 14 bases between the two germline ends. Germline lookup yields CDR1 SGHTA and CDR2 FQGNSA. This CDR3 is 14 amino acids long. The CDR3, as DNA: TGTGCCAGCAGCCCTCCCCCACTAGGAGATACGCAGTATTTT. Amino acids: CASSPPPLGDTQYF.

The chain employs TRBV4-3 and TRBJ1-1; no reliable D call. This CDR3 is built from 14 residues. The germline CDR1 and CDR2 sequences are LGHNA and YSLEER. The ends were cut back, 4 bases at V and 5 bases at J, with 14 bases in the middle. CDR3 sequence reads: CASSPGPEWTEAFF. CDR3 nucleotide sequence: TGCGCCAGCAGCCCTGGTCCGGAGTGGACTGAAGCTTTCTTT.

J is TRBJ2-3 and V is TRBV5-1; TRBD2 agrees at 9 bases. This CDR3 is 18 amino acids long. In germline, CDR1 is SGHRS, CDR2 YFSETQ. V lost 5 bases to trimming and J lost 1 base; unmatched junction nucleotides: 14. DNA for the CDR3: TGCGCCAGCAGGAGAAGTCTAGCGGGGACATGGGGCACAGATACGCAGTATTTT. It is translated as CASRRSLAGTWGTDTQYF.

The chain employs TRBV10-1 and TRBJ2-3; 11 bases agree with TRBD2. The CDR3 contains 16 residues. Germline trimming cut 5 bases from V and 4 bases from J; bases unmatched to any gene: 8. Per the germline V gene, CDR1 is WNHNN and CDR2 is SYGVQD (reference sequence). The CDR3 protein is CASSRLAGGTPDTQYF. The CDR3 bases are TGCGCCAGCAGTCGGCTAGCGGGGGGAACCCCAGATACGCAGTATTTT.

V usage is TRBV10-3 and J usage is TRBJ1-5, with no clear D. This CDR3 has 15 residues. Per the germline V gene, CDR1 is ENHRY and CDR2 is SYGVKD. V lost 0 bases and J 6 bases, leaving 12 bases between the germline ends. CDR3 amino acids: CAISESASVGQPQHF. The CDR3, as DNA: TGTGCCATCAGTGAGTCCGCAAGCGTGGGTCAGCCCCAGCATTTT.